Detailed here is one T cell receptor beta chain. These data belong to a study of blood T cell repertoires in COVID-19. Study background: COVID-19 samples collected from the United States, Italy and Spain covered acute and convalescent phases. From T cells, B-cell-depleted T cells, or PBMCs came the material, which was cDNA or gDNA.

How the authors handled the data: Using reference gene primer amplification, nucleated cell counts were estimated. TCRdb keeps only in-frame clones here, not all; method: immunoSEQ multiplex PCR. Clonal size and the V and J genes are those of that table, whereas D and trimming came from the DNA. The sample holds some 74,000 clones, approximately 80% seen once. The origin of this receptor is a human donor in a cohort sampled during active COVID-19. Sequencing was carried out using peripheral blood.

The CDR3 loop is CAISESGLPANEQFF. CDR3 in DNA: TGTGCCATCAGTGAGTCGGGACTCCCGGCCAATGAGCAGTTCTTC. The rearrangement links TRBV10-3 to TRBJ2-1, with D possibly matching TRBD2 (6 bases). V was cut by 0 bases and J by 6 bases, with 12 bases left in between. The germline CDR1 and CDR2 sequences are ENHRY and SYGVKD. The CDR3 is made up of 15 amino acids.